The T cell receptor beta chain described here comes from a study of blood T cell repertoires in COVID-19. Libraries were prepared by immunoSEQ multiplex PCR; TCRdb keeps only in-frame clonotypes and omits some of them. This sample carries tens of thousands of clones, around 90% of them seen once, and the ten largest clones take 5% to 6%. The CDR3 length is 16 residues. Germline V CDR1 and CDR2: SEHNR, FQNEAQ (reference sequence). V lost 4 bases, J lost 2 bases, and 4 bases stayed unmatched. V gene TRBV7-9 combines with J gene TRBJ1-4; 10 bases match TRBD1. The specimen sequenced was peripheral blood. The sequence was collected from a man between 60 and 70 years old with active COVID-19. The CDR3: CASSSRQGATNEKLFF. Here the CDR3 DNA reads TGTGCCAGCAGCTCAAGACAGGGGGCGACTAATGAAAAACTGTTTTTT.